This T cell receptor beta chain was identified in a study of T-cell memory formation after mild COVID-19. About the study: For the most part, TCR clusters were specific to one donor. Findings and caveats of the study: Contracting CD4+ clones were located mainly in CM and EM, and CD8+ clones in EMRA.

As for this clonotype: Its cognate antigen is unknown.

Germline CDR1 reads DFQATT; CDR2 reads SNEGSKA (reference sequence). V was cut by 6 bases and J by 4 bases, with 22 bases left in between. The CDR3 extends over 16 amino acids. TCR alpha and TCR beta cDNA libraries carrying sample barcodes and UMIs came from 5'RACE with constant-segment primers. One entry per CDR3 protein, called by TCRdb with MiXCR from the 5' RACE reads. The sample includes roughly 620,000 distinct CDR3 sequences, roughly 18% of them seen just once. The sequenced sample consisted of PBMCs or a T cell subset sorted from them (not recorded which). The rearrangement links TRBV20-1 to TRBJ2-1, with D possibly being TRBD2 (7 bases). The receptor comes from an adult woman who had mild COVID-19 (a few samples of this study predate the infection). Cell type and time point are not known. CDR3 amino acids: CSAPRDWGGPYNEQFF. The DNA for the CDR3 is TGCAGTGCCCCAAGGGATTGGGGGGGGCCGTACAATGAGCAGTTCTTC.